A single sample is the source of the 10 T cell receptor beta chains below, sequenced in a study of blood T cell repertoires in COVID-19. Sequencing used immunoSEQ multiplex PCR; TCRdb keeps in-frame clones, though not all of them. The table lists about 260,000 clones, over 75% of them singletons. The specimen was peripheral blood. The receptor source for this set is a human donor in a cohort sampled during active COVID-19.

The CDR3 reads CASSFAGGTNEQFF. Here the CDR3 DNA reads TGTGCCAGCAGCTTTGCGGGAGGAACCAATGAGCAGTTCTTC. The chain recombines TRBV7-2 with TRBJ2-1; 8 bases fit TRBD2. Germline trimming cut 3 bases from V and 6 bases from J; bases unmatched to any gene: 4. The CDR3 has 14 amino acids. Germline V CDR1 and CDR2: SGHTA, FQGNSA.

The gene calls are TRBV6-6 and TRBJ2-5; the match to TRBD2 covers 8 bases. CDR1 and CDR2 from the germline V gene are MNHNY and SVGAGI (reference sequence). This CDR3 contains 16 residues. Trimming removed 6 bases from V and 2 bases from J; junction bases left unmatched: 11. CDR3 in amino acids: CASSLSSGWGQETQYF. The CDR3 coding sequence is TGTGCCAGCAGCCTATCTAGCGGGTGGGGGCAAGAGACCCAGTACTTC.

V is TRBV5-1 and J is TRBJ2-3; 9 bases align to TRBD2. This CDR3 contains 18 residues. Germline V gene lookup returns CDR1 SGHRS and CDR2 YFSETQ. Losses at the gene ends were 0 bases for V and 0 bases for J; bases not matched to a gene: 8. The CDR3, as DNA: TGCGCCAGCAGCTTGGCCCCTCTAGCGGGGACAAGCACAGATACGCAGTATTTT. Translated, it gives CASSLAPLAGTSTDTQYF.

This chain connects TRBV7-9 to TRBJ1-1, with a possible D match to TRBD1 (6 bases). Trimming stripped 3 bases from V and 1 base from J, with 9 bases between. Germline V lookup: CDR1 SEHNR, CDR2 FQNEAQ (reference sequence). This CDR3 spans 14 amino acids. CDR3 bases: TGTGCCAGCAGCTTTCTACAGGGGAACACTGAAGCTTTCTTT. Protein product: CASSFLQGNTEAFF.

CDR3 sequence reads: CATSDFDRGRTDTQYF. In DNA, the CDR3 is TGTGCCACCAGTGACTTTGACAGGGGGCGCACAGATACGCAGTATTTT. J is TRBJ2-3 and V is TRBV24-1; the match to TRBD1 covers 10 bases. Germline V gene data show CDR1 as KGHDR and CDR2 as SFDVKD. This CDR3 has 16 amino acids. With V trimmed by 4 bases and J by 1 base, 4 bases remained unmatched.

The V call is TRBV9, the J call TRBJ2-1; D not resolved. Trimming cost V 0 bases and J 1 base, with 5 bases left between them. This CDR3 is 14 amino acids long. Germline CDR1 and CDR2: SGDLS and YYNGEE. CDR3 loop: CASSVGLSYNEQFF. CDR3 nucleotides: TGTGCCAGCAGCGTAGGACTTTCCTACAATGAGCAGTTCTTC.

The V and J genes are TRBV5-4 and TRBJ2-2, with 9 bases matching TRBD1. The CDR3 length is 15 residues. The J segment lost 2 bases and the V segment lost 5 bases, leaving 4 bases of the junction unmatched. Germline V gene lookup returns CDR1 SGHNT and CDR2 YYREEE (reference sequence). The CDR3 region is CASRQGAPNTGELFF. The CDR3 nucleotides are TGTGCCAGCAGACAGGGGGCTCCAAACACCGGGGAGCTGTTTTTT.

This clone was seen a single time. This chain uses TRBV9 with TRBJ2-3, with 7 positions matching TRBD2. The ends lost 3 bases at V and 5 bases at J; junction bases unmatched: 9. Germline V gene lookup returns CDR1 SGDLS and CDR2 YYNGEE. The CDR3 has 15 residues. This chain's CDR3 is CASSAVAGGGDTQYF. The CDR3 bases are TGTGCCAGCAGCGCCGTAGCGGGTGGGGGAGATACGCAGTATTTT.

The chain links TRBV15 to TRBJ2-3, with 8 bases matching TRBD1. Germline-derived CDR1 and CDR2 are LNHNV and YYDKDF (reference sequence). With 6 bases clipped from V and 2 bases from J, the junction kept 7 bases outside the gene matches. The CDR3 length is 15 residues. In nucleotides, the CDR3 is TGTGCCACCAGTTCACAGGGGGAGTACACAGATACGCAGTATTTT. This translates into CATSSQGEYTDTQYF.

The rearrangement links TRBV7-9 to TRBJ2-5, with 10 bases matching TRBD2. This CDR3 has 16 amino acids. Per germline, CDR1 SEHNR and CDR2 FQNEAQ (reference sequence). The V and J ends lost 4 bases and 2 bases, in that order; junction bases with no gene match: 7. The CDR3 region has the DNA TGTGCCAGCAGCTCGACGACTAGCGGGCCACAAGAGACCCAGTACTTC. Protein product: CASSSTTSGPQETQYF.